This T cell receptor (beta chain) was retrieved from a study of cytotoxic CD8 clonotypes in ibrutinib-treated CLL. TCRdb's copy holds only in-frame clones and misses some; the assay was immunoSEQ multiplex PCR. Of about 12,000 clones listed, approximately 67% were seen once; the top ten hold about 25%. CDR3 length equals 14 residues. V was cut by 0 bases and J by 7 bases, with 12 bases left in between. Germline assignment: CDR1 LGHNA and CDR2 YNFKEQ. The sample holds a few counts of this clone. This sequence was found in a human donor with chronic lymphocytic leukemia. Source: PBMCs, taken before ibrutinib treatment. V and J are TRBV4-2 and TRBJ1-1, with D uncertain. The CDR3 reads CASSQDIGSLEAFF. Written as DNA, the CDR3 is TGTGCCAGCAGCCAAGATATTGGGAGTCTTGAAGCTTTCTTT.